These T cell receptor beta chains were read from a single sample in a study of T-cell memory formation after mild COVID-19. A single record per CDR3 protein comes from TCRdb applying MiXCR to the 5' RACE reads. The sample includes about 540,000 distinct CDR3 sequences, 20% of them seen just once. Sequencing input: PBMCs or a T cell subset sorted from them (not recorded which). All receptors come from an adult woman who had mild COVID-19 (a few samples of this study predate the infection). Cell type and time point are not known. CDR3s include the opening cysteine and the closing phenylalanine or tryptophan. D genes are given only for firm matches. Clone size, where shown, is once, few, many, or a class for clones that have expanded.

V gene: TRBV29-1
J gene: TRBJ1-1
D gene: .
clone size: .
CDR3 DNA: TGCAGCGTTGAAGGGTACGCTGAAGCTTTCTTT
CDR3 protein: CSVEGYAEAFF

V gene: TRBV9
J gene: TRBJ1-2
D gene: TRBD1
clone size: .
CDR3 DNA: TGTGCCAGCAGTTCGGGACAGGTAGACTATGGCTACACCTTC
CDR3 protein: CASSSGQVDYGYTF

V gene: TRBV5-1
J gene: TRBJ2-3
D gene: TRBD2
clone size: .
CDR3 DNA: TGCGCCAGCAGCTTTAGCGGGCCTGCCACAGATACGCAGTATTTT
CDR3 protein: CASSFSGPATDTQYF

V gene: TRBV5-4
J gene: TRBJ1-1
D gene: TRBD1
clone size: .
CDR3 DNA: TGTGCCAGCAGCCCCGGACAGGCAAGAAACACTGAAGCTTTCTTT
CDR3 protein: CASSPGQARNTEAFF

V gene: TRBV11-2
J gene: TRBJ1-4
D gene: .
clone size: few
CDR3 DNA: TGTGCCAGCAGCACCACAGGGCTAGCACAAGAAAAACTGTTTTTT
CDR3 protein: CASSTTGLAQEKLFF

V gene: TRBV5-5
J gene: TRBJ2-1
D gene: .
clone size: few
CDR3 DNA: TGTGCCAGCAGCTTGGCCGAGGACTACTACAATGAGCAGTTCTTC
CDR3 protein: CASSLAEDYYNEQFF

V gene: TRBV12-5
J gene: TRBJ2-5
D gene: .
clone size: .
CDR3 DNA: TGTGCTAGTGGTTTGGCGGGTAGTGAGACCCAGTACTTC
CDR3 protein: CASGLAGSETQYF

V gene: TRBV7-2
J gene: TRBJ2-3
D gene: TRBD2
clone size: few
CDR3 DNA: TGTGCCAGCAGCCCTGGGACTATTAATACGCAGTATTTT
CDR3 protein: CASSPGTINTQYF

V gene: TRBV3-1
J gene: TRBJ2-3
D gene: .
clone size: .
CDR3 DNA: TGTGCCAGCAGCCAATCTGACTCAGATACGCAGTATTTT
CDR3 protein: CASSQSDSDTQYF

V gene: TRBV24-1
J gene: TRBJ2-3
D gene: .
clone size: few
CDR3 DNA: TGTGCCACCAGTGATCGCGGGGTCCCCACAGATACGCAGTATTTT
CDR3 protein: CATSDRGVPTDTQYF

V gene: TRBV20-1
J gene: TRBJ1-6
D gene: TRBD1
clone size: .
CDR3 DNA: TGCAGTGCTAGAAGAGGACAGGCATATAATTCACCCCTCCACTTT
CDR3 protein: CSARRGQAYNSPLHF

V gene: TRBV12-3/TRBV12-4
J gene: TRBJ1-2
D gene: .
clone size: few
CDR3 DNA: TGTGCCAGCAGTTCGAGCACCTCCTTGGGGGGCTACACCTTC
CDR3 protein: CASSSSTSLGGYTF